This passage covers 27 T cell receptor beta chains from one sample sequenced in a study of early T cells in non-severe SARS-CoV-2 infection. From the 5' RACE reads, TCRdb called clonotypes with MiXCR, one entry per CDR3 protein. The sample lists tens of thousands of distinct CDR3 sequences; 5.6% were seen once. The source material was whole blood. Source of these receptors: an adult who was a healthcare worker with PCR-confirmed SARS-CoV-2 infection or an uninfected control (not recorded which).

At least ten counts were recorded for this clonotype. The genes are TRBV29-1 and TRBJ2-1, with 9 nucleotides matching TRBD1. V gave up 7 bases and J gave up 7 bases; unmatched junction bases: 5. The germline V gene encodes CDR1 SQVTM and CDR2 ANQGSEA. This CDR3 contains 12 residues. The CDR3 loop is CSATDRGNEQFF. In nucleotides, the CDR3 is TGCAGCGCGACAGACAGGGGGAATGAGCAGTTCTTC.

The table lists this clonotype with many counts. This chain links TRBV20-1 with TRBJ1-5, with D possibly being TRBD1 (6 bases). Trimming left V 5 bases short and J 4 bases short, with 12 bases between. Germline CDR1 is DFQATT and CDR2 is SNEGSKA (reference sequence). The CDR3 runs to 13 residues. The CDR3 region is CSAGGAGNQPQHF. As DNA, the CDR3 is TGCAGTGCTGGGGGGGCAGGTAATCAGCCCCAGCATTTT.

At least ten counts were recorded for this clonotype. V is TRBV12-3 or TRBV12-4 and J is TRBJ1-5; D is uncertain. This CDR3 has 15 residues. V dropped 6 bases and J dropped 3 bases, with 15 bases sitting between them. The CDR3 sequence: CASRPGQAFNQPQHF. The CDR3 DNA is TGTGCCAGCAGGCCTGGGCAGGCCTTCAATCAGCCCCAGCATTTT.

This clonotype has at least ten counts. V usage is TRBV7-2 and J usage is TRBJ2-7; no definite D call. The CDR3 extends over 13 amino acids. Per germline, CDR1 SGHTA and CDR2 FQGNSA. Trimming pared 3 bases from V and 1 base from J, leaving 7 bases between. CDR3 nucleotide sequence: TGTGCCAGCAGCTTTCGTATATCCTACGAGCAGTACTTC. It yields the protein CASSFRISYEQYF.

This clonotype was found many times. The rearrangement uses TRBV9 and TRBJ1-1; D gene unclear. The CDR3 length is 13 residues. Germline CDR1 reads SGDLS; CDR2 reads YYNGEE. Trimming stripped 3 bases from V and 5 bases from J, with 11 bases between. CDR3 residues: CASSGMRGTEAFF. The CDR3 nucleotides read TGTGCCAGCAGCGGTATGAGAGGGACTGAAGCTTTCTTT.

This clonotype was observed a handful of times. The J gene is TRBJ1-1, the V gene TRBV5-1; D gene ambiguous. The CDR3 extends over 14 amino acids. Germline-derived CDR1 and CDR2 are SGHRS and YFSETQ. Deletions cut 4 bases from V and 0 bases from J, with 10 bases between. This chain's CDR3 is CASSADWMNTEAFF. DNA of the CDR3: TGCGCCAGCAGCGCGGACTGGATGAACACTGAAGCTTTCTTT.

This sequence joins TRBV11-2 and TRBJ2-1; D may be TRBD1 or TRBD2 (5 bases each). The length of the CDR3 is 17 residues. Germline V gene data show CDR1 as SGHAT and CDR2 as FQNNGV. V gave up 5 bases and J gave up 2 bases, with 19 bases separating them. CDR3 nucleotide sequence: TGTGCCAGCAGCCCTCTTGCAGGGAGCCAGACCTACAATGAGCAGTTCTTC. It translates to CASSPLAGSQTYNEQFF.

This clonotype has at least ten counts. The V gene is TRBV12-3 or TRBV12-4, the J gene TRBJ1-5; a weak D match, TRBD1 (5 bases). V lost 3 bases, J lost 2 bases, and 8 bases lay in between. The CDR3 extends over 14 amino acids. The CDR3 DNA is TGTGCCAGCAGTTTTGGGGCAGGCAATCAGCCCCAGCATTTT. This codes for CASSFGAGNQPQHF.

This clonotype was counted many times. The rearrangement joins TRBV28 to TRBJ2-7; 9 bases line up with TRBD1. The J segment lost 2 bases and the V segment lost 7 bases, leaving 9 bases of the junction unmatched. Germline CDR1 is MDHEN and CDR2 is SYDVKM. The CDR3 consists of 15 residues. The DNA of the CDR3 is TGTGCCAGCAAAAACCCGGGACAGGGACCCTACGAGCAGTACTTC. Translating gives CASKNPGQGPYEQYF.

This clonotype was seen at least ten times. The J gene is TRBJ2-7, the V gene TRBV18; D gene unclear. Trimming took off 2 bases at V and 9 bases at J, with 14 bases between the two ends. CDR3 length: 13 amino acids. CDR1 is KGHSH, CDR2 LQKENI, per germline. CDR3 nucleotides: TGTGCCAGCTCACCAGGTCTCGAAACGGGGCAGTACTTC. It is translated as CASSPGLETGQYF.

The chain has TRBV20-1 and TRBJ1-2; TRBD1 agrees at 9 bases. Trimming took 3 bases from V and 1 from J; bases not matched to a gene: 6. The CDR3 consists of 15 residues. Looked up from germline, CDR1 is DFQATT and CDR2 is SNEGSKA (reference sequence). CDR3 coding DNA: TGCAGTGCTAGGGGCGGACAGGGGATTAACTATGGCTACACCTTC. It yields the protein CSARGGQGINYGYTF.

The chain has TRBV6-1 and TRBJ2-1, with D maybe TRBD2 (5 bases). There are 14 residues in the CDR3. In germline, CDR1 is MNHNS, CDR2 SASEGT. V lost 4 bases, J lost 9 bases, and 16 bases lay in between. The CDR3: CASSGPLAFGEQFF. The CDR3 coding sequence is TGTGCCAGCAGTGGACCTCTAGCTTTTGGTGAGCAGTTCTTC.

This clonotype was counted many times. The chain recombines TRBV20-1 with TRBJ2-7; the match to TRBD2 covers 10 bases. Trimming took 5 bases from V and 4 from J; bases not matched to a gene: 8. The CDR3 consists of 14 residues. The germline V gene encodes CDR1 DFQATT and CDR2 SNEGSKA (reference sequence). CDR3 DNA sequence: TGCAGTGCTGACTTAGCGGGGGGACTGTACGAGCAGTACTTC. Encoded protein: CSADLAGGLYEQYF.

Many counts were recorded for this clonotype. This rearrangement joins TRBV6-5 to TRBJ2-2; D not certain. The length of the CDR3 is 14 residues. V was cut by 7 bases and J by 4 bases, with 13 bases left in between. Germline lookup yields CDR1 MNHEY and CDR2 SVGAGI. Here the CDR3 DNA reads TGTGCCAGCAAAAATAACGCGCTCACCGGGGAGCTGTTTTTT. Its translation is CASKNNALTGELFF.

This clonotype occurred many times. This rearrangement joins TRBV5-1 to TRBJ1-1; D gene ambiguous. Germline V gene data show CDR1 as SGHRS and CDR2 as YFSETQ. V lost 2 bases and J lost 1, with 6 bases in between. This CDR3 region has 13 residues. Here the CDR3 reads CASSLGWNTEAFF. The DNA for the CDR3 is TGCGCCAGCAGCTTAGGATGGAACACTGAAGCTTTCTTT.

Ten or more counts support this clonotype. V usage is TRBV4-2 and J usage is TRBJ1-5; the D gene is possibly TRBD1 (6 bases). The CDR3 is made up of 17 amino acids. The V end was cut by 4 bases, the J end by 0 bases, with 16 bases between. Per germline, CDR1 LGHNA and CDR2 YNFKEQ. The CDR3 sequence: CASSPATGENSNQPQHF. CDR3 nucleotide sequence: TGTGCCAGCAGCCCCGCGACAGGCGAAAATAGCAATCAGCCCCAGCATTTT.

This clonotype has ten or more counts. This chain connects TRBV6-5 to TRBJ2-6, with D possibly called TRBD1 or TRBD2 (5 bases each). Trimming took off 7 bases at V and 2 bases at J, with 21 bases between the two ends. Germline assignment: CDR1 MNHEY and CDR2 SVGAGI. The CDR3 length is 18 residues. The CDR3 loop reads CASTYLTEGHPGANVLTF. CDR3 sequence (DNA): TGTGCCAGCACCTACTTGACAGAGGGGCACCCTGGGGCCAACGTCCTGACTTTC.

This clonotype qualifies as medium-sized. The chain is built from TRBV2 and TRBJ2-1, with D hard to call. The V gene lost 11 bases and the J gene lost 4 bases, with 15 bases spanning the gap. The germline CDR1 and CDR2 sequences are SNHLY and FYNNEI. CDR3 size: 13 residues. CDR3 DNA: TGTGCCCGTGGAAGTTATACTTACAATGAGCAGTTCTTC. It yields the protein CARGSYTYNEQFF.

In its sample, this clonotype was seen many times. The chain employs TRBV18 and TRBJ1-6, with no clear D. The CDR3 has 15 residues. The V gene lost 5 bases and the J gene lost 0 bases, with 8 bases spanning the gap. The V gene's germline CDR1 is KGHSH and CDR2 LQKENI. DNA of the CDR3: TGTGCCAGCTCAACCGCAAACTCCTATAATTCACCCCTCCACTTT. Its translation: CASSTANSYNSPLHF.

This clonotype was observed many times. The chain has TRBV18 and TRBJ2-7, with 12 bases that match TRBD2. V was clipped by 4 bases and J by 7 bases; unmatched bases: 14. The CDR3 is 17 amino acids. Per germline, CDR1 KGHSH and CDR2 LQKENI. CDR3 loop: CASSQTGLAGSPIEQYF. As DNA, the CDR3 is TGTGCCAGCTCACAAACCGGACTAGCGGGGTCCCCCATAGAGCAGTACTTC.

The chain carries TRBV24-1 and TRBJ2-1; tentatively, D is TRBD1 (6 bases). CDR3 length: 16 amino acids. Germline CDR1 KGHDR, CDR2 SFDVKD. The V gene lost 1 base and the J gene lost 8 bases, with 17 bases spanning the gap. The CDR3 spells CATSDLGGRIQDEQFF. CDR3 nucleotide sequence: TGTGCCACCAGTGATTTAGGGGGTAGGATACAGGATGAGCAGTTCTTC.

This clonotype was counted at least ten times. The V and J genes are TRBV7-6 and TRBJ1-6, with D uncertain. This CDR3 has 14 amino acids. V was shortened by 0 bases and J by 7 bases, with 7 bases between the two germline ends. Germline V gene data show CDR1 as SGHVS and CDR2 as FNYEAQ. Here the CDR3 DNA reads TGTGCCAGCAGCTTAGCCGGAGAAAATTCACCCCTCCACTTT. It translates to CASSLAGENSPLHF.

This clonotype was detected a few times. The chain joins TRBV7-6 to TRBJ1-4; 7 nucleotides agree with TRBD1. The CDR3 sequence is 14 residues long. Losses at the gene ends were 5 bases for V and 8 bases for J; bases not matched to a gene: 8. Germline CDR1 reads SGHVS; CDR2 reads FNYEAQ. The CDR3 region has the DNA TGTGCCAGCAGCCAAGCAGGGGGTAAAGAAAAACTGTTTTTT. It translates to CASSQAGGKEKLFF.

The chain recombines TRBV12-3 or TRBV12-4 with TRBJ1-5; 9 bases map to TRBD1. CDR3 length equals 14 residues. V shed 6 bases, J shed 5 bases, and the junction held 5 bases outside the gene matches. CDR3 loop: CASRGTGRYQPQHF. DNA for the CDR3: TGTGCCAGCAGGGGGACAGGGCGCTATCAGCCCCAGCATTTT.

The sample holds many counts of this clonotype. CDR3 nucleotides: TGTGCCAGCAGTTTATCGGACCTTCTAGGGGCGCACACTGAAGCTTTCTTT. Its protein product is CASSLSDLLGAHTEAFF. The V call is TRBV27, the J call TRBJ1-1; perhaps TRBD1 as D (5 bases). V lost 0 bases to trimming and J lost 3 bases, with 17 bases between them. From germline, CDR1 is MNHEY and CDR2 SMNVEV (reference sequence). This CDR3 spans 17 amino acids.

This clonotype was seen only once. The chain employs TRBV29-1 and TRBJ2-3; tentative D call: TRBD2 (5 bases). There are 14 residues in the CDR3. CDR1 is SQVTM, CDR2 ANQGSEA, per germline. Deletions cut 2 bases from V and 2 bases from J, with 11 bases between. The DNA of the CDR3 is TGCAGCGTTGAAAGCGGTCAGTACACAGATACGCAGTATTTT. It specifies CSVESGQYTDTQYF.

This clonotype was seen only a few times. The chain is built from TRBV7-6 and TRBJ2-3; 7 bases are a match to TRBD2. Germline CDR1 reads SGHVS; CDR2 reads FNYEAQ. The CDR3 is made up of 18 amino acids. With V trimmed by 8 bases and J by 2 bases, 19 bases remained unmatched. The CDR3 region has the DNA TGTGCCAGCCGCGGTCGGGGTGGTCTAGCGGCCTACACAGATACGCAGTATTTT. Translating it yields CASRGRGGLAAYTDTQYF.